The 17 T cell receptor beta chains listed next were all sequenced from one sample in a study of blood T cell repertoires in COVID-19. Generated by immunoSEQ multiplex PCR, the TCRdb table keeps only in-frame clones and is missing some. The sample holds about 230,000 clones, approximately 87% seen once. Source material: peripheral blood. The receptors here all came from a woman in her 70s with active or convalescent COVID-19.

The chain has TRBV11-2 and TRBJ2-5; 10 bases are a match to TRBD1. The germline V gene has CDR1 SGHAT and CDR2 FQNNGV. CDR3 size: 14 residues. V dropped 5 bases and J dropped 4; count of bases not matched to a gene: 4. The chain's CDR3 is CASSPRDRGETQYF. The CDR3 DNA is TGTGCCAGCAGCCCCCGGGACAGGGGAGAGACCCAGTACTTC.

The chain links TRBV18 to TRBJ2-5, with 7 bases fitting TRBD1. The V and J ends lost 4 bases and 3 bases, in that order; junction bases with no gene match: 2. Looked up from germline, CDR1 is KGHSH and CDR2 is LQKENI. CDR3 length: 13 amino acids. The CDR3 DNA follows: TGTGCCAGCTCACTCGGACAGGAAGAGACCCAGTACTTC. This translates into CASSLGQEETQYF.

The genes are TRBV5-4 and TRBJ2-7; a possible D gene is TRBD2 (6 bases). Germline lookup yields CDR1 SGHNT and CDR2 YYREEE (reference sequence). This CDR3 contains 16 residues. V gave up 4 bases and J gave up 3 bases, with 20 bases separating them. CDR3 sequence: CASSPSAGGVLYEQYF. CDR3 bases: TGTGCCAGCAGCCCCAGCGCAGGCGGGGTCCTCTACGAGCAGTACTTC. The full variable domain, rest sourced from reference TRBV5-4 and TRBJ2-7, is ETGVTQSPTHLIKTRGQQVTLRCSSQSGHNTVSWYQQALGQGPQFIFQYYREEENGRGNFPPRFSGLQFPNYSSELNVNALELDDSALYLCASSPSAGGVLYEQYFGPGTRLTVT.

The genes are TRBV3-1 (or the pseudogene TRBV3-2) and TRBJ2-5; weak D call: TRBD1 (6 bases). The germline gives CDR1 LGHDT, CDR2 YNNKEL (reference sequence). Trimming took off 1 base at V and 5 bases at J, with 8 bases between the two ends. The CDR3 is 13 residues long. CDR3 sequence reads: CASSQARGETQYF. The DNA of the CDR3 is TGTGCCAGCAGCCAAGCCAGGGGTGAGACCCAGTACTTC.

The J gene is TRBJ1-1, the V gene TRBV2; a possible D gene is TRBD1 (5 bases). Germline V CDR1 and CDR2: SNHLY, FYNNEI. The CDR3 loop spans 17 amino acids. V shed 2 bases and J shed 1 base, with 17 bases lying between them. The CDR3 DNA reads as TGTGCCAGCAGTGAACGTGGGCGGGGCGCAGCGAACACTGAAGCTTTCTTT. It specifies CASSERGRGAANTEAFF.

The genes are TRBV21-1 and TRBJ2-7; the table names TRBD2, a call not compared with the DNA. TRBV21-1 is given as a pseudogene. The CDR3 has 16 amino acids. CDR3 nucleotides: TGTGCCAGCAGCTTAGGGCGGGGCTACTTCGCCTACGAGCAGTACTTC. Protein product: CASSLGRGYFAYEQYF.

The chain employs TRBV30 and TRBJ1-5; maybe TRBD1 (5 bases). This CDR3 spans 13 amino acids. The V end lost 2 bases, the J end lost 7 bases, and 12 bases lay between the germline ends. Looked up from germline, CDR1 is GTSNPN and CDR2 is SVGIG (reference sequence). The CDR3, as DNA: TGTGCCTGGAGTCTGGGGGAGGGACAGCCCCAGCATTTT. Translation gives CAWSLGEGQPQHF. The entire variable domain, with the rest obtained from reference TRBV30 and TRBJ1-5, is as follows: SQTIHQWPATLVQPVGSPLSLECTVEGTSNPNLYWYRQAAGRGLQLLFYSVGIGQISSEVPQNLSASRPQDRQFILSSKKLLLSDSGFYLCAWSLGEGQPQHFGDGTRLSIL.

The chain has TRBV6-5 and TRBJ2-7; D gene uncertain. The CDR3 length is 12 residues. The V gene lost 6 bases and the J gene lost 0 bases, with 6 bases spanning the gap. Per germline, CDR1 MNHEY and CDR2 SVGAGI. Here the CDR3 reads CASSLSSYEQYF. CDR3 in DNA: TGTGCCAGCAGCCTAAGCTCCTACGAGCAGTACTTC.

The V call is TRBV4-1, the J call TRBJ2-3; a possible D gene is TRBD1 (5 bases). The germline V gene encodes CDR1 MGHRA and CDR2 YSYEKL. The CDR3 runs to 17 residues. The V gene lost 0 bases and the J gene lost 8 bases, with 21 bases spanning the gap. The CDR3, as DNA: TGCGCCAGCAGCCAAGAGTCCAGGGTGATGTCGGAATCTACGCAGTATTTT. This sequence encodes CASSQESRVMSESTQYF.

The V gene is TRBV6-4, the J gene TRBJ1-2; 8 bases are shared with TRBD1. Germline V gene sequence: CDR1 MRHNA, CDR2 SNTAGT. V was clipped by 5 bases and J by 2 bases; unmatched bases: 1. The CDR3 spans 13 residues. CDR3 DNA sequence: TGTGCCAGCAGTAGGGACAGGAACTATGGCTACACCTTC. Its protein product is CASSRDRNYGYTF.

This clone was found once. This sequence joins TRBV21-1 and TRBJ1-6; the table gives TRBD1 as D, unverified against the DNA. TRBV21-1 is designated a pseudogene. The CDR3 spans 14 residues. The CDR3 spells CASSRDRYNSPLHF. DNA of the CDR3: TGTGCCAGCAGCCGGGACAGGTATAATTCACCCCTCCACTTT.

V usage is TRBV19 and J usage is TRBJ1-5; D might be TRBD1 (6 bases). Deletions cut 6 bases from V and 4 bases from J, with 10 bases between. Germline assignment: CDR1 LNHDA and CDR2 SQIVND (reference sequence). The CDR3 contains 13 residues. CDR3 protein: CASRWTVNQPQHF. CDR3 coding DNA: TGTGCCAGTAGATGGACAGTGAATCAGCCCCAGCATTTT.

The V gene is TRBV19, the J gene TRBJ2-2; tentatively, D is TRBD1 (6 bases). V shed 6 bases and J shed 4 bases, with 18 bases lying between them. Germline V gene lookup returns CDR1 LNHDA and CDR2 SQIVND (reference sequence). This CDR3 is built from 16 residues. CDR3 nucleotide sequence: TGTGCCAGTAGCCTCTGGGCAGGGGCGCTCACCGGGGAGCTGTTTTTT. This translates into CASSLWAGALTGELFF.

The CDR3 DNA reads TGTGCCAGCAGCAGGGGTTTTGGAAACACCATATATTTT. Translated: CASSRGFGNTIYF. The chain recombines TRBV3-1 (or the pseudogene TRBV3-2) with TRBJ1-3, with a possible D match to TRBD1 (5 bases). V dropped 5 bases and J dropped 3 bases, with 8 bases sitting between them. The CDR3 has 13 amino acids. CDR1 LGHDT and CDR2 YNNKEL come from the germline V gene (reference sequence).

The V call is TRBV5-4, the J call TRBJ2-7, with TRBD2 matching 12 bases. This CDR3 region has 15 residues. Germline trimming cut 3 bases from V and 1 base from J; bases unmatched to any gene: 2. Germline V lookup: CDR1 SGHNT, CDR2 YYREEE (reference sequence). This CDR3 is CASSSGLAGSYEQYF. CDR3 in DNA: TGTGCCAGCAGCTCAGGACTAGCGGGATCCTACGAGCAGTACTTC.

This chain uses TRBV18 with TRBJ2-5, with 8 positions matching TRBD1. With V trimmed by 4 bases and J by 5 bases, 0 bases remained unmatched. This CDR3 contains 12 residues. CDR1 and CDR2 from the germline V gene are KGHSH and LQKENI. The CDR3 nucleotides are TGTGCCAGCTCACGACAGGGGGAGACCCAGTACTTC. Translated: CASSRQGETQYF.

This clone occurred once. This sequence joins TRBV5-1 and TRBJ1-1; the D gene is possibly TRBD1 (6 bases). Per the germline V gene, CDR1 is SGHRS and CDR2 is YFSETQ. Trimming took off 0 bases at V and 5 bases at J, with 14 bases between the two ends. This CDR3 is 15 amino acids long. CDR3: CASSLAGGAETEAFF. The CDR3 DNA reads TGCGCCAGCAGCTTGGCCGGGGGGGCAGAGACTGAAGCTTTCTTT.